The 13 T cell receptor beta chains given below trace back to one sample, sequenced in a study of identical twins. TCRdb ran MiXCR on the 5' RACE reads and lists one entry per CDR3 protein. The sample has approximately 700,000 distinct CDR3 sequences, roughly 6.2% seen once. Sample: naive T cells sorted from blood. The receptors shown here come from a man younger than 35 in good health.

The table lists this clonotype with many counts. The chain carries TRBV24-1 and TRBJ2-3, with 7 positions matching TRBD1. Germline CDR1 KGHDR, CDR2 SFDVKD. The ends lost 10 bases at V and 3 bases at J; junction bases unmatched: 6. The CDR3 spans 13 residues. CDR3 protein: CATRQGWTDTQYF. The CDR3 DNA follows: TGTGCCACTAGACAGGGATGGACAGATACGCAGTATTTT.

The table lists this clonotype with a few counts. V usage is TRBV2 and J usage is TRBJ1-4; D gene ambiguous. The CDR3 sequence is 15 residues long. Germline lookup yields CDR1 SNHLY and CDR2 FYNNEI. V was shortened by 4 bases and J by 6 bases, with 15 bases between the two germline ends. The CDR3 DNA is TGTGCCAGCAGTGGCGACGGGAAAGAGGATGAAAAACTGTTTTTT. Its translation is CASSGDGKEDEKLFF.

This clonotype was seen many times. The V call is TRBV6-5, the J call TRBJ2-3; D unclear. V gave up 2 bases and J gave up 0 bases, with 9 bases separating them. The CDR3 runs 15 residues. Germline CDR1 and CDR2: MNHEY and SVGAGI. The CDR3 sequence is CASSYGISSTDTQYF. CDR3 nucleotides: TGTGCCAGCAGTTACGGGATTTCTAGCACAGATACGCAGTATTTT.

This clonotype was seen only a few times. The chain recombines TRBV5-6 with TRBJ1-2, with D unclear. The germline CDR1 and CDR2 sequences are SGHDT and YYEEEE. V lost 6 bases and J lost 8, with 23 bases in between. This CDR3 has 15 amino acids. The DNA of the CDR3 is TGTGCCAGCACAACGGAACTCTCGGATGTGAGCGGCTACACCTTC. It encodes CASTTELSDVSGYTF.

CDR3 in amino acids: CASSPSTSGLPSNEQFF. CDR3 DNA: TGCGCCAGCAGCCCATCGACTAGCGGGCTGCCGAGCAATGAGCAGTTCTTC. The chain combines TRBV5-1 with TRBJ2-1; 10 bases agree with TRBD2. V lost 4 bases and J lost 6; bases outside the gene matches: 13. The CDR3 has 17 amino acids. Germline CDR1 is SGHRS and CDR2 is YFSETQ.

This clonotype was picked up many times. This chain's CDR3 is CATSPTDLETQYF. The CDR3 DNA is TGTGCCACCAGTCCGACTGACCTAGAGACCCAGTACTTC. This chain connects TRBV24-1 to TRBJ2-5; D unclear. V was cut by 6 bases and J by 4 bases, with 11 bases left in between. CDR1 and CDR2 (germline): KGHDR, SFDVKD. The CDR3 spans 13 residues.

V gene TRBV11-2 combines with J gene TRBJ2-3; weak D call: TRBD1 (5 bases). V dropped 3 bases and J dropped 3 bases, with 13 bases sitting between them. The CDR3 has 15 amino acids. Germline CDR1 SGHAT, CDR2 FQNNGV. The CDR3 DNA is TGTGCCAGCAGCTTCCGAGGCAGGGCGACAGATACGCAGTATTTT. Residues: CASSFRGRATDTQYF.

Notes on this clonotype: A much larger clone sits a single nucleotide away, making a read error possible. The genes are TRBV11-2 and TRBJ2-7; D uncertain. Per germline, CDR1 SGHAT and CDR2 FQNNGV. This CDR3 has 13 residues. V dropped 3 bases and J dropped 3 bases, with 9 bases sitting between them. CDR3 sequence: CASSFNPIYEQYF. The DNA for the CDR3 is TGTGCCAGCAGCTTCAACCCAATCTACGAGCAGTACTTC.

Only a few counts were recorded for this clonotype. The V gene is TRBV19, the J gene TRBJ2-7; D uncertain. Germline CDR1 reads LNHDA; CDR2 reads SQIVND (reference sequence). The ends were cut back, 4 bases at V and 6 bases at J, with 13 bases in the middle. CDR3 length equals 13 residues. Here the CDR3 DNA reads TGTGCCAGTAGTACCGTGGGTTGGGCCGAGCAGTACTTC. It codes for CASSTVGWAEQYF.

This clonotype was seen at least ten times. V gene TRBV20-1 combines with J gene TRBJ1-4; TRBD1 matches at 10 bases. The length of the CDR3 is 14 residues. V lost 4 bases and J lost 9; bases outside the gene matches: 8. Per the germline V gene, CDR1 is DFQATT and CDR2 is SNEGSKA (reference sequence). CDR3 sequence reads: CSANYRTGGQKLFF. The DNA of the CDR3 is TGCAGTGCTAACTACAGGACAGGGGGGCAAAAACTGTTTTTT.

Many counts were recorded for this clonotype. The gene calls are TRBV12-3 or TRBV12-4 and TRBJ1-4; D remains ambiguous. This CDR3 comprises 15 residues. V lost 3 bases and J 0 bases, leaving 8 bases between the germline ends. The CDR3 DNA reads as TGTGCCAGCAGTTTTGCCTCTGCAACTAATGAAAAACTGTTTTTT. This translates into CASSFASATNEKLFF.

This clonotype was picked up many times. This rearrangement joins TRBV24-1 to TRBJ2-3; D might be TRBD2 (5 bases). V was shortened by 4 bases and J by 2 bases, with 15 bases between the two germline ends. This CDR3 is 16 amino acids long. CDR1 KGHDR and CDR2 SFDVKD come from the germline V gene. In nucleotides, the CDR3 is TGTGCCACCAGTGACCCCCGCCGGGATTCCACAGATACGCAGTATTTT. Protein: CATSDPRRDSTDTQYF.

In this sample, this clonotype turned up many times. This sequence joins TRBV20-1 and TRBJ2-2; D unclear. CDR1 and CDR2 from the germline V gene are DFQATT and SNEGSKA (reference sequence). The CDR3 loop spans 13 amino acids. Deletions cut 0 bases from V and 3 bases from J, with 5 bases between. CDR3 residues: CSARDGYTGELFF. The CDR3 coding sequence is TGCAGTGCTAGAGATGGGTACACCGGGGAGCTGTTTTTT.